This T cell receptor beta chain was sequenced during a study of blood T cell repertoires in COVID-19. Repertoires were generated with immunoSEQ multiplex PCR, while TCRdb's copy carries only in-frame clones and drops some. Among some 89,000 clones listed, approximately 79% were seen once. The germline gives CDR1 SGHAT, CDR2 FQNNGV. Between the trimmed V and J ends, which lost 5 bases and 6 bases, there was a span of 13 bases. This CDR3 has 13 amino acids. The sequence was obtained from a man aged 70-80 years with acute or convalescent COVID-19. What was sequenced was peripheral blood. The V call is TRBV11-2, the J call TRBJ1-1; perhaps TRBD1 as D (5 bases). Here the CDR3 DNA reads TGTGCCAGCAGCCTAACAGGATTCGCTGAAGCTTTCTTT. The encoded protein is CASSLTGFAEAFF.